Below are 28 T cell receptor beta chains sequenced from a single sample in a study of blood T cell repertoires in COVID-19. TCRdb keeps only in-frame clones here, not all; method: immunoSEQ multiplex PCR. The data hold about 140,000 clones, with over 70% observed a single time. Sequencing used PBMCs or T cells enriched from blood (not recorded which). These receptors were collected from a man aged 60 to 75 who had recovered from COVID-19.

The chain links TRBV2 to TRBJ1-1; D remains unclear. The CDR3 is 14 amino acids. The V gene lost 7 bases and the J gene lost 0 bases, with 12 bases spanning the gap. Germline V gene lookup returns CDR1 SNHLY and CDR2 FYNNEI. The CDR3: CASIDGNLNTEAFF. The CDR3 nucleotides read TGTGCCAGCATCGATGGCAATTTGAACACTGAAGCTTTCTTT.

The chain combines TRBV12-3 or TRBV12-4 with TRBJ2-1, with D tentatively TRBD2 (5 bases). The CDR3 runs to 13 residues. V was cut by 5 bases and J by 6 bases, with 11 bases left in between. The CDR3 is CASSRGLGNEQFF. CDR3 sequence (DNA): TGTGCCAGCAGTCGCGGACTTGGCAATGAGCAGTTCTTC.

The genes are TRBV2 and TRBJ2-7; 7 bases are a match to TRBD1. CDR3 length: 15 amino acids. V lost 4 bases to trimming and J lost 9 bases; unmatched junction nucleotides: 15. Germline V gene sequence: CDR1 SNHLY, CDR2 FYNNEI. CDR3 residues: CASSVGGRGSEGQYF. The CDR3 DNA reads as TGTGCCAGCAGTGTAGGCGGCAGGGGGTCCGAGGGGCAGTACTTC.

The chain recombines TRBV5-5 with TRBJ1-2; possibly TRBD1 for D (6 bases). Trimming shortened V by 4 bases and J by 1 base, and 14 bases separated the two germline ends. CDR1 and CDR2 from the germline V gene are SGHKS and YYEKEE (reference sequence). The CDR3 length is 15 residues. The CDR3 sequence: CASSPDGQLNYGYTF. The CDR3 region has the DNA TGTGCCAGCAGCCCCGACGGACAGCTTAACTATGGCTACACCTTC.

This chain links TRBV3-1 (or the pseudogene TRBV3-2) with TRBJ2-1; TRBD2 aligns across 10 bases. Germline CDR1 is LGHDT and CDR2 is YNNKEL (reference sequence). The CDR3 is made up of 15 amino acids. With V trimmed by 1 base and J by 7 bases, 4 bases remained unmatched. As DNA, the CDR3 is TGTGCCAGCAGCCAAGTTGGTAGCGGGGGGAATGAGCAGTTCTTC. Its translation: CASSQVGSGGNEQFF.

The rearrangement links TRBV7-7 to TRBJ2-1; 7 bases agree with TRBD1. The trim removed 4 bases at V and 6 bases at J, leaving 3 bases unmatched. CDR3 length equals 13 residues. Per the germline V gene, CDR1 is SSHAT and CDR2 is FNYEAQ (reference sequence). CDR3: CASSSDRANEQFF. The CDR3 DNA reads TGTGCCAGCAGCTCCGACAGGGCCAATGAGCAGTTCTTC. The full variable domain, rest sourced from reference TRBV7-7 and TRBJ2-1, is GAGVSQSPRYKVTKRGQDVTLRCDPISSHATLYWYQQALGQGPEFLTYFNYEAQPDKSGLPSDRFSAERPEGSISTLTIQRTEQRDSAMYRCASSSDRANEQFFGPGTRLTVL.

The V and J genes are TRBV13 and TRBJ1-3; 8 bases agree with TRBD1. Germline loops: CDR1 PRHDT, CDR2 FYEKMQ (reference sequence). The CDR3 is 14 amino acids. The J segment lost 2 bases and the V segment lost 8 bases, leaving 5 bases of the junction unmatched. DNA of the CDR3: TGTGCCAGCGGGGACAGGCAGCCTGGAAACACCATATATTTT. Its translation is CASGDRQPGNTIYF.

The gene calls are TRBV28 and TRBJ1-4, with TRBD1 matching 10 bases. V was clipped by 6 bases and J by 8 bases; unmatched bases: 9. The germline V gene has CDR1 MDHEN and CDR2 SYDVKM. There are 15 residues in the CDR3. CDR3 sequence reads: CASRLVTGGLEKLFF. The CDR3 DNA reads as TGTGCCAGCAGACTGGTGACAGGGGGCCTCGAAAAACTGTTTTTT.

The rearrangement uses TRBV6-5 and TRBJ1-4, with D unclear. Looked up from germline, CDR1 is MNHEY and CDR2 is SVGAGI. Trimming pared 2 bases from V and 13 bases from J, leaving 23 bases between. This CDR3 spans 16 amino acids. The DNA of the CDR3 is TGTGCCAGCAGTTACCGGACCTGGACCGGGAGATTCGCACTGTTTTTT. It encodes CASSYRTWTGRFALFF.

Worth noting for this clone: Sequence at one end of the junction differs from germline and may be a read error. The gene calls are TRBV28 and TRBJ2-7; 10 bases map to TRBD2. Germline CDR1 MDHEN, CDR2 SYDVKM. The CDR3 covers 14 residues. CDR3 sequence: CASSLYSGRAFPDF. Written as DNA, the CDR3 is TGTGCCAGCAGTTTATACAGCGGGAGGGCCTTTCCGGACTTC.

The J gene is TRBJ2-2, the V gene TRBV5-6, with D perhaps TRBD2 (7 bases). Trimming removed 4 bases at V and 7 bases at J, with 20 bases between. The length of the CDR3 is 16 residues. The germline V gene encodes CDR1 SGHDT and CDR2 YYEEEE. The CDR3 region has the DNA TGTGCCAGCAGCCCGCTGACGGCGGGGGCGGTCGGGGAGCTGTTTTTT. This sequence encodes CASSPLTAGAVGELFF.

This sequence joins TRBV28 and TRBJ2-7; 8 nucleotides match TRBD1. The CDR3 is 17 residues long. Germline values: CDR1 MDHEN, CDR2 SYDVKM. The V and J ends lost 5 bases and 4 bases, in that order; junction bases with no gene match: 16. CDR3 residues: CASSPSSGQAGPYEQYF. In DNA form, the CDR3 reads TGTGCCAGCAGTCCCTCCTCGGGACAGGCTGGACCTTACGAGCAGTACTTC.

This sequence joins TRBV25-1 and TRBJ1-1, with D possibly TRBD1 on 6 matching bases. V was shortened by 8 bases and J by 4 bases, with 17 bases between the two germline ends. The V gene's germline CDR1 is MGHDK and CDR2 SYGVNS. CDR3 size: 14 residues. The CDR3 sequence is CASRRAGASTEAFF. CDR3 in DNA: TGTGCCAGCCGTCGCGCGGGGGCGAGCACTGAAGCTTTCTTT.

The rearrangement uses TRBV18 and TRBJ2-2; 8 nucleotides agree with TRBD1. Trimming cost V 4 bases and J 6 bases; bases outside gene matches: 10. The CDR3 length is 16 residues. Germline CDR1 and CDR2: KGHSH and LQKENI. Here the CDR3 reads CASSLYGTGLPGELFF. The CDR3 DNA follows: TGTGCCAGCTCACTCTACGGGACAGGACTGCCCGGGGAGCTGTTTTTT.

This sequence joins TRBV4-2 and TRBJ1-1; tentatively, D is TRBD1 (6 bases). In germline, CDR1 is LGHNA, CDR2 YNFKEQ. The CDR3 extends over 15 amino acids. Trimming cost V 1 base and J 3 bases, with 12 bases left between them. The CDR3 sequence: CASSQVRRGDTEAFF. CDR3 nucleotide sequence: TGTGCCAGCAGCCAAGTCCGCAGGGGAGACACTGAAGCTTTCTTT.

Details on this clone: This same CDR3 is encoded by further DNA sequences in the sample. V is TRBV19 and J is TRBJ1-5, with D uncertain. V dropped 2 bases and J dropped 4 bases, with 9 bases sitting between them. This CDR3 contains 14 residues. Germline V gene data show CDR1 as LNHDA and CDR2 as SQIVND (reference sequence). In nucleotides, the CDR3 is TGTGCCAGTAGTATACGTGATACTAATCAGCCCCAGCATTTT. As protein: CASSIRDTNQPQHF. The variable domain in full, with the rest retrieved from reference TRBV19 and TRBJ1-5, is DGGITQSPKYLFRKEGQNVTLSCEQNLNHDAMYWYRQDPGQGLRLIYYSQIVNDFQKGDIAEGYSVSREKKESFPLTVTSAQKNPTAFYLCASSIRDTNQPQHFGDGTRLSIL.

The DNA of the CDR3 is TGTGCCAGCAGCTTAGTGCAGGAGGAAATGTTTTTT. This translates into CASSLVQEEMFF. The rearrangement uses TRBV11-3 and TRBJ2-2; tentatively, D is TRBD2 (5 bases). Trimming left V 1 base short and J 15 bases short, with 12 bases between. The germline V gene has CDR1 SGHNT and CDR2 YENEEA. The CDR3 has 12 amino acids.

Details on this clone: Other DNA sequences from this sample encode an identical CDR3 as well. The chain links TRBV5-8 to TRBJ1-2; D may be TRBD1 (6 bases). The germline gives CDR1 SGHTS, CDR2 YDEGEE. V was clipped by 5 bases and J by 2 bases, with 10 bases between them. The CDR3 length is 13 residues. CDR3: CASRPTGNYGYTF. CDR3 in DNA: TGTGCCAGCAGACCTACAGGGAACTATGGCTACACCTTC.

The chain links TRBV6-5 to TRBJ2-7; tentatively, D is TRBD2 (6 bases). V lost 7 bases, J lost 2 bases, and 18 bases lay in between. The CDR3 is 15 residues long. Per the germline V gene, CDR1 is MNHEY and CDR2 is SVGAGI. The CDR3 DNA is TGTGCCAGCACCGCGGGGTGGGGGGATACCTACGAGCAGTACTTC. This gives the protein CASTAGWGDTYEQYF.

V usage is TRBV9 and J usage is TRBJ2-1; a possible D gene is TRBD2 (5 bases). This CDR3 contains 14 residues. V lost 2 bases and J lost 9, with 15 bases in between. Germline CDR1 reads SGDLS; CDR2 reads YYNGEE. The CDR3 sequence: CASSVTDSNSEQFF. As DNA, the CDR3 is TGTGCCAGCAGCGTTACGGACTCCAATTCTGAGCAGTTCTTC.

CDR3 nucleotides: TGTGCCAGCAGTGGGAGGGGTGGAGGGAACACTGAAGCTTTCTTT. Its translation is CASSGRGGGNTEAFF. The genes are TRBV2 and TRBJ1-1; a weak D match, TRBD1 (5 bases). Germline loops: CDR1 SNHLY, CDR2 FYNNEI. Trimming removed 4 bases at V and 1 base at J, with 13 bases between. The CDR3 is 15 amino acids.

The gene calls are TRBV28 and TRBJ2-1; TRBD2 is a possible D gene (6 bases). Germline V CDR1 and CDR2: MDHEN, SYDVKM. Trimming cost V 7 bases and J 6 bases, with 7 bases left between them. The CDR3 consists of 11 residues. The CDR3 nucleotides are TGTGCCAGCATGCGGGGCAATGAGCAGTTCTTC. Its protein is CASMRGNEQFF.

The chain couples TRBV19 to TRBJ2-3, with TRBD2 matching over 7 bases. V was pared by 6 bases and J by 2 bases, with 8 bases of the junction left unmatched. This CDR3 contains 15 residues. CDR1 is LNHDA and CDR2 is SQIVND in the germline V gene (reference sequence). The CDR3 DNA reads TGTGCCAGTAGGCCCTCGGGACTATCCACAGATACGCAGTATTTT. Amino acids: CASRPSGLSTDTQYF. The complete variable domain, with remaining parts taken from reference TRBV19 and TRBJ2-3, reads DGGITQSPKYLFRKEGQNVTLSCEQNLNHDAMYWYRQDPGQGLRLIYYSQIVNDFQKGDIAEGYSVSREKKESFPLTVTSAQKNPTAFYLCASRPSGLSTDTQYFGPGTRLTVL.

A single count supports this clone. The chain combines TRBV11-2 with TRBJ2-2; 10 bases fit TRBD1. The CDR3 covers 16 residues. V lost 5 bases, J lost 5 bases, and 8 bases stayed unmatched. Germline loops: CDR1 SGHAT, CDR2 FQNNGV. DNA for the CDR3: TGTGCCAGCAGCCTTATGGGACAGGGGTTGACCGGGGAGCTGTTTTTT. This gives the protein CASSLMGQGLTGELFF. Full variable domain (outside the CDR3, taken from reference TRBV11-2 and TRBJ2-2): EAGVAQSPRYKIIEKRQSVAFWCNPISGHATLYWYQQILGQGPKLLIQFQNNGVVDDSQLPKDRFSAERLKGVDSTLKIQPAKLEDSAVYLCASSLMGQGLTGELFFGEGSRLTVL.

The genes are TRBV5-5 and TRBJ1-1; D unclear. The CDR3 runs to 13 residues. Germline CDR1 SGHKS, CDR2 YYEKEE (reference sequence). V lost 3 bases and J 5 bases, leaving 11 bases between the germline ends. As DNA, the CDR3 is TGTGCCAGCAGCTCGGAGACGAGAACTGAAGCTTTCTTT. Translating gives CASSSETRTEAFF.

The chain recombines TRBV30 with TRBJ2-1; a weak D match, TRBD2 (6 bases). The CDR3 length is 15 residues. V was cut by 2 bases and J by 3 bases, with 14 bases left in between. Germline CDR1 GTSNPN, CDR2 SVGIG (reference sequence). The CDR3 region is CAWSKRGSDYNEQFF. CDR3 bases: TGTGCCTGGAGTAAACGGGGGTCAGACTACAATGAGCAGTTCTTC.

J is TRBJ2-7 and V is TRBV7-8; D possibly corresponds to TRBD2 (6 bases). CDR1 is SGHVS, CDR2 FQNEAQ, per germline. This CDR3 region has 15 residues. Trimming removed 5 bases at V and 3 bases at J, with 17 bases between. The CDR3 DNA follows: TGTGCCAGCAGCCTCCGGTCTGGGGGGATCTACGAGCAGTACTTC. Encoded protein: CASSLRSGGIYEQYF.

This chain uses TRBV7-8 with TRBJ1-5; 9 nucleotides agree with TRBD1. From germline, CDR1 is SGHVS and CDR2 FQNEAQ. V lost 5 bases to trimming and J lost 7 bases; unmatched junction nucleotides: 15. This CDR3 is 17 amino acids long. Here the CDR3 reads CASSPKPRTGVLQPQHF. As DNA, the CDR3 is TGTGCCAGCAGCCCGAAGCCCAGGACAGGGGTATTGCAGCCCCAGCATTTT.